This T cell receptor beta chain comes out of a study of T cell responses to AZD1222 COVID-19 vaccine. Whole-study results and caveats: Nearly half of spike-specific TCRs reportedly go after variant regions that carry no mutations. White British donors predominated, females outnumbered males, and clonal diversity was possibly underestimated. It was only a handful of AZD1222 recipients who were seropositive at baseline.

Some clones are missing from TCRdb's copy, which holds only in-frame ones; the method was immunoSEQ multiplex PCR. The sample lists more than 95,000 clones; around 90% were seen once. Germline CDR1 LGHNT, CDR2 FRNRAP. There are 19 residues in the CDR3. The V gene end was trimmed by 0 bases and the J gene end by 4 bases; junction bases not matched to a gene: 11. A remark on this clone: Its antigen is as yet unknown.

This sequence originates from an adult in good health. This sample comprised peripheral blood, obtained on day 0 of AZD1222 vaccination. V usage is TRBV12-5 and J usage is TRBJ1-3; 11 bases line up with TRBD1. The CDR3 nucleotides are TGTGCTAGTGGTTTGGTACTGGGGACAGGGGGATCGGAAGGAAACACCATATATTTT. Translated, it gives CASGLVLGTGGSEGNTIYF. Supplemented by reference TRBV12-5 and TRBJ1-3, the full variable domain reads DARVTQTPRHKVTEMGQEVTMRCQPILGHNTVFWYRQTMMQGLELLAYFRNRAPLDDSGMPKDRFSAEMPDATLATLKIQPSEPRDSAVYFCASGLVLGTGGSEGNTIYFGEGSWLTVV.